The 3 T cell receptor beta chains in this list originate from one sample, sequenced in a study of vaccination effects on CD4 cells after COVID-19. Their antigens remain unidentified. Antigen-specific CD4+ T cell clonotypes were called by their expansion after viral peptide-pool culture in ViraFEST. Having been cultured for less than 12 days, the cells underwent CD4+ T cell isolation. This individual contracted SARS-CoV-2 between March and December 2020, as verified by PCR. Sequencing was performed with immunoSEQ multiplex PCR; in TCRdb, only in-frame clones are kept and a portion is missing. This table holds around 37,000 clones, roughly 73% found once. The sequenced sample was CD4+ T cells from PBMCs cultured with a peptide pool, obtained before COVID-19 vaccination. These receptors all stem from a human donor who had a prior SARS-CoV-2 infection.

The chain recombines TRBV3-1 (or the pseudogene TRBV3-2) with TRBJ1-2; D is unresolved. Trimming stripped 4 bases from V and 3 bases from J, with 15 bases between. Germline CDR1 is LGHDT and CDR2 is YNNKEL (reference sequence). The CDR3 is 15 amino acids. In nucleotides, the CDR3 is TGTGCCAGCAGCCCCGCCGGACCCAGTGACTATGGCTACACCTTC. Translation: CASSPAGPSDYGYTF.

The chain recombines TRBV24-1 with TRBJ2-3; D gene unclear. The CDR3 runs 11 residues. V lost 9 bases and J 10 bases, leaving 13 bases between the germline ends. CDR1 and CDR2 from the germline V gene are KGHDR and SFDVKD. Here the CDR3 DNA reads TGTGCCACCGAATCGTTTCAGGCGCAGTATTTT. Its translation is CATESFQAQYF.

V usage is TRBV6-5 and J usage is TRBJ1-4; D gene unclear. Germline CDR1 MNHEY, CDR2 SVGAGI. V lost 6 bases and J 10 bases, leaving 15 bases between the germline ends. The CDR3 covers 13 residues. The CDR3 nucleotides read TGTGCCAGCAGGCGTACGGGTAGTGGAAAACTGTTTTTT. The encoded protein is CASRRTGSGKLFF.